This T cell receptor beta chain was found in a study of CD4 T cells in relation to SARS-CoV-2 and coronaviruses. TCRdb's table, derived via immunoSEQ multiplex PCR, lists solely in-frame clones and lacks some. The sample contains under 90,000 clones, approximately 93% of which appear only once. Germline V gene lookup returns CDR1 KGHDR and CDR2 SFDVKD. This CDR3 region has 14 residues. The V end lost 3 bases, the J end lost 5 bases, and 12 bases lay between the germline ends. CD4+ T cells from unexposed donors were obtained before the COVID-19 pandemic (2011-2018). This TCR came from a human donor in good health. What was sequenced was naive CD4+ T cells from PBMCs. This sample's subset: naive CD4+ T cells isolated by negative enrichment. The chain carries TRBV24-1 and TRBJ2-5; D tentatively fits TRBD1 or TRBD2 (5 bases each). In nucleotides, the CDR3 is TGTGCCACCAGTGATCGGGGCTCAAGGGAGACCCAGTACTTC. It is translated as CATSDRGSRETQYF.